This entry is about one T cell receptor beta chain. Its antigen is unidentified. A sample-barcoded 5' primer and a J-beta primer mix were used in a second PCR of about 6 to 12 cycles. The authors tagged each cDNA molecule using a template-switch adaptor with 12 random nucleotides. TCRdb reprocessed the 5' RACE reads with MiXCR, giving one entry per CDR3 protein. The sample lists 1.5 million to 2 million distinct CDR3 sequences, roughly 49% occurring once. This specimen belongs to a study of blood T cells in healthy people across ages. V was clipped by 1 base and J by 0 bases; unmatched bases: 2. The CDR3 runs 15 residues. CDR1 and CDR2 (germline): DFQATT, SNEGSKA (reference sequence). Overall study findings and caveats: It was the long-lived donors that had more naive CD4+ cells and higher diversity than aged donors. Across the age range, TCR beta diversity per million T cells fell in a roughly linear way. Strong correlation existed between TCR beta diversity and naive T cell percentage.

Sequenced sample: blood. J is TRBJ2-3 and V is TRBV20-1, with TRBD1 matching 9 bases. This receptor was obtained from a middle-aged woman in good health. DNA of the CDR3: TGCAGTGCTAGAGCGGACAGGGGAAGCACAGATACGCAGTATTTT. Translated: CSARADRGSTDTQYF.